The 9 T cell receptor beta chains below were found in one sample sequenced in a study of human T cells and chemical hapten exposure. This sample's time point: patch test 2, 6 weeks after DPC sensitization. Treatment of the sample: therapeutic diphenylcyclopropenone sensitization with weekly scalp DPC. TCRdb fed the RACE reads into MiXCR, producing one record per CDR3 protein. Of a few hundred thousand distinct CDR3 sequences in the sample, roughly 6.3% were seen once. The specimen comprised whole blood, sampled in connection with sensitization to the hapten diphenylcyclopropenone (DPC). The receptors derive from a woman aged 18-30 years with alopecia areata. Some clones in this sample may be carry-over from other donors' samples.

This clonotype was picked up a small number of times. The rearrangement joins TRBV20-1 to TRBJ1-2; D gene ambiguous. Trimming removed 0 bases at V and 0 bases at J, with 14 bases between. Germline V gene sequence: CDR1 DFQATT, CDR2 SNEGSKA (reference sequence). CDR3 length: 16 residues. In DNA, the CDR3 is TGCAGTGCTAGAGATCAAGAAAGAGCGTCTAACTATGGCTACACCTTC. It is translated as CSARDQERASNYGYTF.

This clonotype was seen a handful of times. V is TRBV7-6 and J is TRBJ2-1; D is undetermined. The germline CDR1 and CDR2 sequences are SGHVS and FNYEAQ. The CDR3 is 15 residues long. V dropped 5 bases and J dropped 0 bases, with 11 bases sitting between them. CDR3 loop: CASSSRQVSYNEQFF. As DNA, the CDR3 is TGTGCCAGCAGCAGTAGACAAGTCTCCTACAATGAGCAGTTCTTC.

The table lists this clonotype with many counts. The CDR3 is CATSQGQPQHF. The CDR3 coding sequence is TGTGCCACCAGTCAGGGACAGCCCCAGCATTTT. The chain uses TRBV24-1 and TRBJ1-5; TRBD1 is a possible D gene (5 bases). The ends were cut back, 6 bases at V and 7 bases at J, with 6 bases in the middle. CDR3 length equals 11 residues. Germline loops: CDR1 KGHDR, CDR2 SFDVKD.

This clonotype has ten or more counts. This chain uses TRBV20-1 with TRBJ2-7; TRBD2 matches at 12 bases. The CDR3 is 14 amino acids. Trimming at V came to 4 bases and at J to 6 bases, leaving 7 bases not matched to a gene. Germline lookup yields CDR1 DFQATT and CDR2 SNEGSKA (reference sequence). Here the CDR3 reads CSANPTSGGSEQYF. The CDR3, as DNA: TGCAGTGCTAACCCTACTAGCGGGGGGTCCGAGCAGTACTTC.

As regards this clonotype: Given a much more abundant clone one base away, this may be a read error. The V gene is TRBV3-1, the J gene TRBJ1-2, with D hard to call. Germline CDR1 LGHDT, CDR2 YNNKEL (reference sequence). V was pared by 5 bases and J by 5 bases, with 18 bases between. CDR3 size: 15 residues. The CDR3 loop is CASSLQSPDEYGYTF. The CDR3 DNA sequence: TGTGCCAGCAGCTTACAAAGCCCGGACGAGTATGGCTACACCTTC.

The sample holds many counts of this clonotype. The chain joins TRBV20-1 to TRBJ1-1, with D maybe TRBD1 (6 bases). Deletions cut 5 bases from V and 0 bases from J, with 16 bases between. This CDR3 contains 15 residues. Germline V gene data show CDR1 as DFQATT and CDR2 as SNEGSKA (reference sequence). Written as DNA, the CDR3 is TGCAGTGCTGGCCACTGGGGGCGCATGAACACTGAAGCTTTCTTT. As protein: CSAGHWGRMNTEAFF.

This clonotype was detected ten times or more. This chain uses TRBV29-1 with TRBJ1-2; TRBD1 agrees at 7 bases. The CDR3 consists of 13 residues. The ends lost 2 bases at V and 4 bases at J; junction bases unmatched: 4. Germline CDR1 reads SQVTM; CDR2 reads ANQGSEA. CDR3 coding DNA: TGCAGCGTTGAATCGGGACAGCCCTATGGCTACACCTTC. Protein sequence: CSVESGQPYGYTF.

This clonotype was found many times. This chain uses TRBV6-5 with TRBJ1-5; 10 bases are a match to TRBD1. Germline V gene sequence: CDR1 MNHEY, CDR2 SVGAGI. This CDR3 has 19 residues. The J segment lost 0 bases and the V segment lost 2 bases, leaving 10 bases of the junction unmatched. DNA for the CDR3: TGTGCCAGCAGTTACCAAGGACAGGGGGTGAATTCTAGCAATCAGCCCCAGCATTTT. Protein sequence: CASSYQGQGVNSSNQPQHF.

The V gene is TRBV7-2, the J gene TRBJ2-3; D is perhaps TRBD2 (5 bases). The V end was cut by 4 bases, the J end by 6 bases, with 17 bases between. The germline V gene encodes CDR1 SGHTA and CDR2 FQGNSA. The CDR3 has 15 residues. The CDR3 loop reads CASSSPPGLSDTQYF. CDR3 DNA: TGTGCCAGCAGCTCACCTCCTGGACTTTCTGATACGCAGTATTTT.